This T cell receptor beta chain was captured in a study of blood T cell repertoires in COVID-19. Study information: From the United States, Italy and Spain came samples of acute and convalescent COVID-19. Sources were T cells, B-cell-depleted T cells, or PBMCs; the material itself was cDNA or gDNA.

The CDR3 length is 15 residues. V lost 5 bases and J lost 4; bases outside the gene matches: 6. Germline V gene lookup returns CDR1 SGHTA and CDR2 FQGNSA. TCRdb keeps only in-frame clones here, not all; method: immunoSEQ multiplex PCR. Of 250,000 to 300,000 clones in the sample, approximately 91% are singletons; the top ten hold around 0.8%. This clonotype originated in a woman aged 30 to 39 with acute or convalescent COVID-19. This rearrangement joins TRBV7-2 to TRBJ1-4; 8 bases are a match to TRBD1. The sequenced sample was peripheral blood. The CDR3 sequence: CASSPGQGDNEKLFF. CDR3 bases: TGTGCCAGCAGCCCAGGACAGGGAGATAATGAAAAACTGTTTTTT.